Included here is one T cell receptor (beta chain) sequence, with context. Authors' processing steps: Amplified reference gene primers provided the basis for estimating nucleated cell counts. Some clones are missing from TCRdb's copy, which holds only in-frame ones; the method was immunoSEQ multiplex PCR. V, J and clone size derive from that table, while D and trimming were established from the DNA sequence. Here the sample spans roughly 250,000 clones, around 90% being singletons. This entry is derived from a study of blood T cell repertoires in COVID-19. Turning to the study itself: Researchers got acute and convalescent COVID-19 samples from the United States, Italy and Spain. PBMCs, B-cell-depleted T cells, or T cells provided the cDNA or gDNA that made up the material.

Input material: peripheral blood. The source is a man in his sixties who had recovered from COVID-19.

CDR3 residues: CASSGGRRNEQFF. The CDR3 DNA is TGTGCCAGCAGCGGGGGGAGGCGAAATGAGCAGTTCTTC. V gene TRBV5-4 combines with J gene TRBJ2-1, with a weak D call TRBD2 (6 bases). The V end was cut by 4 bases, the J end by 7 bases, with 12 bases between. Germline loops: CDR1 SGHNT, CDR2 YYREEE (reference sequence). The CDR3 length is 13 residues.